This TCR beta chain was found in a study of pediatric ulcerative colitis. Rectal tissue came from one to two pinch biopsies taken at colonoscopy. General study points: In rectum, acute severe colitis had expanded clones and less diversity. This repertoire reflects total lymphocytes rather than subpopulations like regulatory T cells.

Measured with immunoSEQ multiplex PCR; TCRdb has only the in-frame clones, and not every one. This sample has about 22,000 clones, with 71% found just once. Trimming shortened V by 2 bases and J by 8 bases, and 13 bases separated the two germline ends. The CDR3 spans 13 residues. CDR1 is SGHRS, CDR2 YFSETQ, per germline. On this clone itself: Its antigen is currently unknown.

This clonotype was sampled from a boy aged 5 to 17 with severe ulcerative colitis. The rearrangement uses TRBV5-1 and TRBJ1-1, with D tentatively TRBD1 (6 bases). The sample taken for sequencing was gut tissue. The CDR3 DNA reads TGCGCCAGCAGCTTAAACCACAGGGCCGAAGCTTTCTTT. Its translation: CASSLNHRAEAFF.